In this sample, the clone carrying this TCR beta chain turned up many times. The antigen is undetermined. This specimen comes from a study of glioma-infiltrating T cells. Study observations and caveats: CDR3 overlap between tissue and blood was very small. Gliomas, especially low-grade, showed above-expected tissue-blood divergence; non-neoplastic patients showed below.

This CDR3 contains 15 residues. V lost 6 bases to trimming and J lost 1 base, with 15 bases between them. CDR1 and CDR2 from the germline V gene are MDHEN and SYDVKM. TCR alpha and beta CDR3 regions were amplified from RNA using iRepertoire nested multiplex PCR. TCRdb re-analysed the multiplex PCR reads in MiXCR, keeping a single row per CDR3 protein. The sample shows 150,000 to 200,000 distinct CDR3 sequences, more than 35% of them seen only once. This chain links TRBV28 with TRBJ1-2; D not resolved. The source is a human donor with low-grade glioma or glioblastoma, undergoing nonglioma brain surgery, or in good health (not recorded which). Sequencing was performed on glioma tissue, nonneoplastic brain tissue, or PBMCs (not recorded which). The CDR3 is CASRISLGNNYGYTF. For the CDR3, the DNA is TGTGCCAGCAGAATATCCCTCGGAAATAACTATGGCTACACCTTC.